The present T cell receptor (beta chain) was sequenced within a study of blood T cell repertoires in COVID-19. This CDR3 region has 14 residues. V lost 5 bases and J lost 1; bases outside the gene matches: 2. Germline CDR1 MNHGY, CDR2 SAAAGT. The assay was immunoSEQ multiplex PCR, and TCRdb's table has in-frame clones only and misses some. This sample has roughly 150,000 clones; over 75% occur once, and the top ten carry 6.5% to 7.5%. This clonotype originated in a man older than 75 with COVID-19, enrolled during active disease. The genes are TRBV6-8 and TRBJ1-1; 9 bases align to TRBD1. Sequencing was carried out using peripheral blood. The CDR3 protein is CASSGQGRNTEAFF. CDR3 DNA: TGTGCCAGCAGTGGACAGGGGAGGAACACTGAAGCTTTCTTT.